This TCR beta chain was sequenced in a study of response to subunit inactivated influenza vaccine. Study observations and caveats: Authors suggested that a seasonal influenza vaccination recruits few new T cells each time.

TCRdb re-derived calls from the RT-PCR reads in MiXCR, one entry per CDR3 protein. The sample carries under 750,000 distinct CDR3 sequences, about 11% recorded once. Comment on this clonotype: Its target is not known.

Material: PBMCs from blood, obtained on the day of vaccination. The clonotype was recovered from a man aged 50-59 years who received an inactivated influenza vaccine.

The CDR3 DNA follows: TGTGCCAGCAGCTTGGTTGGGGGCGCCGGCAATCAGCCCCAGCATTTT. Translating it yields CASSLVGGAGNQPQHF. This chain joins TRBV5-8 and TRBJ1-5; D perhaps matches TRBD1 (6 bases). The germline gives CDR1 SGHTS, CDR2 YDEGEE. CDR3 length: 16 residues. Trimming cost V 0 bases and J 2 bases, with 12 bases left between them.